The sequence of this TCR beta chain was determined in a study of blood T cells in healthy people across ages. Study in general: Template switching retrieved approximately one barcoded beta molecule for each two T cells.

Together with a sample-barcoded 5' primer, a J-beta primer mix was included in a second PCR lasting roughly 6 to 12 cycles. Unique molecular identifiers of 12 random nucleotides labeled each cDNA. TCRdb re-called the 5' RACE reads with MiXCR, one entry per CDR3 protein. This sample has over 450,000 distinct CDR3 sequences, with around 24% found just once. This clonotype was detected a few times. Its antigen is not identified. Germline assignment: CDR1 MNHEY and CDR2 SVGEGT. CDR3 length: 13 amino acids. V was trimmed by 0 bases and J by 3 bases, leaving 5 bases between them. Study-level points and caveats: The CMV status of each donor remained undetermined, and this could have confounded shifts in expanded clonotypes.

This sample also appeared in a second study, on T cells of mothers and their children. That investigation notes: A slight, non-significant increase in overlap was found for related mother-child pairs relative to unrelated pairs.

Sequenced material: blood. This receptor was obtained from a boy aged 5-17 years in good health. This chain joins TRBV6-2 or TRBV6-3 and TRBJ1-2; D is undetermined. In nucleotides, the CDR3 is TGTGCCAGCAGTTACTCGACGGACTATGGCTACACCTTC. Translation gives CASSYSTDYGYTF.